The 3 T cell receptor beta chains in this list originate from one sample, sequenced in a study of T-cell memory formation after mild COVID-19. One entry per CDR3 protein, called by TCRdb with MiXCR from the 5' RACE reads. The sample shows about 440,000 distinct CDR3 sequences, around 18% of them seen only once. Sequencing used PBMCs or a T cell subset sorted from them (not recorded which). The receptors shown here come from an adult woman who had mild COVID-19 (a few samples of this study predate the infection). Cell type and time point are not known.

This clonotype was found a few times. The chain combines TRBV6-6 with TRBJ2-1, with D tentatively TRBD1 or TRBD2 (5 bases each). Germline loops: CDR1 MNHNY, CDR2 SVGAGI (reference sequence). The length of the CDR3 is 15 residues. V was clipped by 8 bases and J by 2 bases, with 16 bases between them. CDR3 nucleotides: TGTGCCAGCGGCTACGGGATGGGGGCCTACAATGAGCAGTTCTTC. Translating gives CASGYGMGAYNEQFF.

This clonotype was recorded a few times. This chain joins TRBV5-6 and TRBJ2-1; D is unresolved. Per the germline V gene, CDR1 is SGHDT and CDR2 is YYEEEE. This CDR3 is 12 amino acids long. V lost 2 bases to trimming and J lost 6 bases, with 6 bases between them. CDR3 sequence (DNA): TGTGCCAGCAGCTTTACCCTCAATGAGCAGTTCTTC. Translating it yields CASSFTLNEQFF.

The V and J genes are TRBV7-9 and TRBJ1-2; D is possibly TRBD1 (5 bases). Trimming left V 1 base short and J 4 bases short, with 10 bases between. The CDR3 runs 14 residues. Germline CDR1 reads SEHNR; CDR2 reads FQNEAQ (reference sequence). CDR3 coding DNA: TGTGCCAGCAGCTTAGATCCCGGGGGCTATGGCTACACCTTC. This codes for CASSLDPGGYGYTF.